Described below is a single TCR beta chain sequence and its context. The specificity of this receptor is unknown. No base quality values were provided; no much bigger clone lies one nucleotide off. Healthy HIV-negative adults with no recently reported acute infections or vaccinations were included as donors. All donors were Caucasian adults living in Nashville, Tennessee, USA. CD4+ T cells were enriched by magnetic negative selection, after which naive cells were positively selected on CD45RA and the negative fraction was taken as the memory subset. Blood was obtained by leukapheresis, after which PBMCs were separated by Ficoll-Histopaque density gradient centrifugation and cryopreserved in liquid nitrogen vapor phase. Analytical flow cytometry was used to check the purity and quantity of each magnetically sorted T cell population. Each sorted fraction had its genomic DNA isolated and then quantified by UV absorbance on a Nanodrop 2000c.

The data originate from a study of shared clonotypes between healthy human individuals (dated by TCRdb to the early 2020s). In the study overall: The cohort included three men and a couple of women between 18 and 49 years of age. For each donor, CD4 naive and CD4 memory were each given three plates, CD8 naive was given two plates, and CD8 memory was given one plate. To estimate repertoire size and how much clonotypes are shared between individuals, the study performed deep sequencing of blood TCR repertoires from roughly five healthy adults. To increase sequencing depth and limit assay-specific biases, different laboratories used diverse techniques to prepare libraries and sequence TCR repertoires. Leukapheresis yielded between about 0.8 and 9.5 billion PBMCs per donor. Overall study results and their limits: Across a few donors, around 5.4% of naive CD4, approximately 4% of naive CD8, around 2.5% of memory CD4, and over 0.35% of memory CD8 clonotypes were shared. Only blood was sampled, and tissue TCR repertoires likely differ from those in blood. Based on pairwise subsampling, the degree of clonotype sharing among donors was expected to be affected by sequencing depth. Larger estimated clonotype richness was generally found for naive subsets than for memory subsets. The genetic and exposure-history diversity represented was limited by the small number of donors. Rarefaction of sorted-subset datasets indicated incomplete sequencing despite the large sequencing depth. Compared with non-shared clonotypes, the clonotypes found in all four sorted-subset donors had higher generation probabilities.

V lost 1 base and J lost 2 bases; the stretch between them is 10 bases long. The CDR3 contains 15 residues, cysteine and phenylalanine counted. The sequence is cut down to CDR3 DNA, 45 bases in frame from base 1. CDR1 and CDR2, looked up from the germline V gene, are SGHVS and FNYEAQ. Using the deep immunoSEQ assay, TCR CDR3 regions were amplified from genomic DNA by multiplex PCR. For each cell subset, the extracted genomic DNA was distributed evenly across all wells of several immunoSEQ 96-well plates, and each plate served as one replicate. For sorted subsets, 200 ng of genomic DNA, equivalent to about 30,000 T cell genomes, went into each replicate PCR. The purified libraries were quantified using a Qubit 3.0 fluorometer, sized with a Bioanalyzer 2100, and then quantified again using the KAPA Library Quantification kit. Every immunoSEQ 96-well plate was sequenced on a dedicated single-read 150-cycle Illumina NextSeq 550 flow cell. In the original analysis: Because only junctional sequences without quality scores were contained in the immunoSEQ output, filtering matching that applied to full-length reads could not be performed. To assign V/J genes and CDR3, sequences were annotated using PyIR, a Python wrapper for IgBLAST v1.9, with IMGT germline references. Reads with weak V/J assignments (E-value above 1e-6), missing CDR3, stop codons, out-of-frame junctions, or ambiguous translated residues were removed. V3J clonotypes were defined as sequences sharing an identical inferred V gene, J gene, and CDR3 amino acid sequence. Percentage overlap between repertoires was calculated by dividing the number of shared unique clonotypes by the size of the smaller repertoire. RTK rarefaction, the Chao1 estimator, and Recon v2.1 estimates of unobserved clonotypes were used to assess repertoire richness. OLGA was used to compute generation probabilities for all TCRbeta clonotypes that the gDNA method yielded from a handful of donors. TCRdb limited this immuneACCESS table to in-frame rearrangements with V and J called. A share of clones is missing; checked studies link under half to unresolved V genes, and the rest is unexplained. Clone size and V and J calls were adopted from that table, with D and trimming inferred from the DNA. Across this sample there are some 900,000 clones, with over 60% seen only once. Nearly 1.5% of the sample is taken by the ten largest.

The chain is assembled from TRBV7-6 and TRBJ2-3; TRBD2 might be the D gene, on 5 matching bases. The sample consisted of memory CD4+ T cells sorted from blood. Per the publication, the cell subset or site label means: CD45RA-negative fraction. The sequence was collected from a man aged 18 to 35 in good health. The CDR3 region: CASSLGERNTDTQYF. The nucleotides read TGTGCCAGCAGCTTAGGGGAGCGGAACACAGATACGCAGTATTTT.